These T cell receptor beta chains were read from a single sample in a study of PD-1 blockade in classical Hodgkin lymphoma. Here immunoSEQ multiplex PCR was the method, and the copy in TCRdb shows in-frame clones only, minus some. Among more than 50,000 clones listed, roughly 90% were seen once. The starting material was peripheral blood mononuclear cells (PBMCs), obtained at baseline. The receptors here all came from a human donor with classical Hodgkin lymphoma. The CDR3 runs from the conserved cysteine through the conserved F or W. The D gene is left open where the match is weak. A row's size may be missing; if present it is once, few, many or a size class.

d_call	clone_size	v_call	j_call	cdr3_aa	cdr3_nt
NA	NA	TRBV28	TRBJ2-2	CASRGQGNPGELFF	TGTGCCAGCAGAGGGCAAGGAAACCCCGGGGAGCTGTTTTTT
NA	NA	TRBV14	TRBJ1-2	CASSQVRAYGYTF	TGTGCCAGCAGCCAAGTCAGGGCCTATGGCTACACCTTC
NA	NA	TRBV18	TRBJ2-1	CASSPPVVYNEQFF	TGTGCCAGCTCACCACCGGTGGTATACAATGAGCAGTTCTTC
NA	NA	TRBV5-6	TRBJ2-4	CASSLQGPNIQYF	TGTGCCAGCAGCTTACAGGGCCCAAACATTCAGTACTTC
NA	once	TRBV5-6	TRBJ1-4	CASSFELGHGFFF	TGTGCCAGCAGCTTTGAGCTGGGGCACGGTTTTTTCTTT
NA	NA	TRBV27	TRBJ1-5	CASSLSSRHFIQPQHF	TGTGCCAGCAGTTTATCGTCCCGCCACTTTATTCAGCCCCAGCATTTT
TRBD2	NA	TRBV5-4	TRBJ2-5	CASSLASGSLQETQYF	TGTGCCAGCAGCTTGGCCAGCGGGAGCCTACAAGAGACCCAGTACTTC
NA	NA	TRBV18	TRBJ1-1	CASSPQTGNTEAFF	TGTGCCAGCTCACCACAGACAGGGAACACTGAAGCTTTCTTT
NA	NA	TRBV2	TRBJ2-3	CASSEGVETDTQYF	TGTGCCAGCAGTGAAGGGGTTGAGACAGATACGCAGTATTTT
NA	NA	TRBV2	TRBJ2-7	CASSASSYEQYF	TGTGCCAGCAGTGCATCATCCTACGAGCAGTACTTC
NA	NA	TRBV28	TRBJ2-3	CASSLRLTWRGPSTDTQYF	TGTGCCAGCAGTTTACGTTTGACGTGGAGGGGGCCTAGCACAGATACGCAGTATTTT
NA	NA	TRBV2	TRBJ2-7	CASQWQLSYEQYF	TGTGCCAGCCAATGGCAGCTGTCCTACGAGCAGTACTTC
NA	NA	TRBV6-5	TRBJ2-3	CASNRTVDTQYF	TGTGCCAGCAATCGGACAGTAGATACGCAGTATTTT
NA	NA	TRBV5-4	TRBJ2-1	CASSLVQGIHNEQFF	TGTGCCAGCAGCTTGGTTCAGGGGATCCACAATGAGCAGTTCTTC
NA	few	TRBV28	TRBJ2-4	CASSLRGAIQYF	TGTGCCAGCAGTTTAAGGGGAGCCATTCAGTACTTC
NA	NA	TRBV11-3	TRBJ2-2	CASSKGVGRDTGELFF	TGTGCCAGCAGCAAAGGGGTTGGCCGCGACACCGGGGAGCTGTTTTTT
NA	NA	TRBV29-1	TRBJ2-7	CSVEDRANHYEQYF	TGCAGCGTTGAAGATCGGGCCAATCACTACGAGCAGTACTTC
TRBD1	NA	TRBV4-1	TRBJ2-7	CASSQAGGGEQYF	TGCGCCAGCAGCCAGGCAGGGGGCGGCGAGCAGTACTTC
NA	NA	TRBV10-2	TRBJ2-5	CASSERDSQETQYF	TGCGCCAGCAGTGAAAGAGACAGCCAAGAGACCCAGTACTTC
NA	NA	TRBV7-9	TRBJ2-2	CASSTTLGPAILELFF	TGTGCCAGCAGCACAACCCTAGGTCCTGCCATCTTGGAGCTGTTTTTT
TRBD1	NA	TRBV7-9	TRBJ1-3	CASSRTTGTNTIYF	TGTGCCAGCAGCCGAACGACAGGGACAAACACCATATATTTT
TRBD2	NA	TRBV7-2	TRBJ2-3	CASSPRAGTSTDTQYF	TGTGCCAGCAGCCCAAGAGCGGGGACGAGCACAGATACGCAGTATTTT
TRBD2	NA	TRBV2	TRBJ2-1	CASRVGLAGVGEQFF	TGTGCCAGCAGGGTTGGACTAGCGGGAGTAGGTGAGCAGTTCTTC
TRBD1	NA	TRBV7-8	TRBJ2-1	CASSLAGTGAYNEQFF	TGTGCCAGCAGCTTAGCAGGGACAGGGGCCTACAATGAGCAGTTCTTC
NA	NA	TRBV19	TRBJ2-1	CASMDQRAYNEQFF	TGTGCCAGTATGGACCAAAGGGCCTACAATGAGCAGTTCTTC
NA	once	TRBV7-9	TRBJ1-1	CASSLGGMPEAFF	TGTGCCAGCAGCTTAGGGGGAATGCCTGAAGCTTTCTTT
TRBD2	NA	TRBV28	TRBJ2-5	CASSLSGLAGREQYF	TGTGCCAGCAGTTTATCGGGACTAGCGGGAAGGGAGCAGTACTTC
TRBD2	NA	TRBV7-7	TRBJ2-1	CASSLGGGHEQFF	TGTGCTAGCAGCTTGGGGGGGGGACATGAGCAGTTCTTC
NA	NA	TRBV5-1	TRBJ1-2	CASSYSGGGYGYTF	TGCGCCAGCAGCTACTCTGGGGGCGGCTATGGCTACACCTTC
NA	NA	TRBV6-5	TRBJ2-3	CASSSLEFTSTDTQYF	TGTGCCAGCAGTTCCTTAGAATTCACTAGCACAGATACGCAGTATTTT
TRBD1	once	TRBV5-4	TRBJ1-1	CASSLSQGDTEAFF	TGTGCCAGCAGCTTGAGTCAGGGGGATACTGAAGCTTTCTTT